This TCR beta chain was identified in a study of T-cell reconstitution after alpha-beta-depleted transplantation in children. CDR3 length: 11 residues. Trimming cost V 3 bases and J 9 bases, with 7 bases left between them. Germline V gene lookup returns CDR1 KGHSH and CDR2 LQKENI. Preparing the TCRbeta library involved the use of unique molecular identifiers. One entry per CDR3 protein, called by TCRdb with MiXCR from the PCR reads. The table lists 420,000 or so distinct CDR3 sequences, approximately 11% of them singletons, with 4.5% to 7% in the top ten. The source was PBMCs from the stem cell graft donor, collected from the stem cell graft. This TCR came from a human donor who donated a stem cell graft to a child with acute myeloid leukemia. This chain joins TRBV18 and TRBJ2-3; the D gene is possibly TRBD1 (5 bases). Written as DNA, the CDR3 is TGTGCCAGCTCACCTTCAGGGACGCAGTATTTT. Protein product: CASSPSGTQYF.